This TCR beta chain was sequenced for a study of tumor-infiltrating lymphocytes in primary liver carcinoma. The CDR3 extends over 12 amino acids. Germline loops: CDR1 SGHAT, CDR2 FQDESV (reference sequence). Unsorted bulk tissue, roughly 20-32 mg of it, served as the source for co-extraction of RNA and DNA. As regards this clonotype: The junction departs from the called germline gene at one end, perhaps through a read error.

From about 0.45 ug total RNA, TCR beta cDNA was generated with a primer in the constant region. Three rounds of nested multiplex PCR with slightly modified ARM-PCR produced TCR beta libraries. Use of TRBV1-TRBV30 forward primers with a C-beta reverse primer characterized the first two PCR rounds, which lasted 10 cycles each. Via MiXCR, TCRdb re-called the multiplex PCR reads, giving one row per CDR3 protein. Of about 200,000 distinct CDR3 sequences detected, about 85% appear once; the ten largest clones hold around 18%. The sequence was obtained from a man aged 35-49 years with primary liver carcinoma and hepatitis B virus infection. Source material: tumor tissue from primary liver carcinoma. The rearrangement joins TRBV11-1 to TRBJ2-1, with 7 nucleotides matching TRBD2. The CDR3 loop reads CASGEVAGKQFF. DNA of the CDR3: TGTGCCAGCGGCGAGGTAGCGGGTAAGCAATTCTTC.